This TCR beta chain was sequenced for a study of T cells after yellow fever vaccination. General study results and limits: Reappearing after the booster were most of the clones from primary vaccination (roughly 95% CD4, around 88% CD8). The secondary response showed a weaker magnitude and a faster peak, day 5 versus 15. Sorted repertoires could include abundant contaminating clonotypes from bulk cells.

This clonotype was detected only a few times. Its target is not known. TCRdb reprocessed the 5' RACE reads via MiXCR and lists one record per CDR3 protein. The sample carries just under 600,000 distinct CDR3 sequences, approximately 15% recorded once. The germline V gene has CDR1 LGHDT and CDR2 YNNKEL (reference sequence). This CDR3 has 13 amino acids. V lost 8 bases and J lost 2, with 13 bases in between. This receptor was obtained from a man younger than 40 who received the YFV17D yellow fever vaccine. Sample: PBMCs, taken on the day of the yellow fever booster vaccination. This chain connects TRBV3-1 to TRBJ2-7; D possibly corresponds to TRBD2 (6 bases). The CDR3 is CASSGTYAYEQYF. The CDR3 DNA follows: TGTGCCAGCTCCGGGACTTACGCCTACGAGCAGTACTTC.